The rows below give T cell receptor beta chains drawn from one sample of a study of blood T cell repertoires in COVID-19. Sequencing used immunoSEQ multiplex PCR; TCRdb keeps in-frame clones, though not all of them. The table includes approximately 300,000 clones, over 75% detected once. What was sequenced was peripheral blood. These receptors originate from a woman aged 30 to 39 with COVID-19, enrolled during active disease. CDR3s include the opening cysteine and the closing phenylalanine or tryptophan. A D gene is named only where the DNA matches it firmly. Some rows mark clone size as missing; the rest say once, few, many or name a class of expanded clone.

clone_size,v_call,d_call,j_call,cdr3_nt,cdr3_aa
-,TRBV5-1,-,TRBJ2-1,TGCGCCAGCAGCCAGTCTTCAGGGGTGGGGGACAATGAGCAGTTCTTC,CASSQSSGVGDNEQFF
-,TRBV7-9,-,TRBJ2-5,TGTGCCAGCAGCCCCATTGGTGGCAGGGGCCGCGAGACCCAGTACTTC,CASSPIGGRGRETQYF
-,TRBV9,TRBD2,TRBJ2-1,TGTGCCAGCAGCGTAACTATTAGCGGGAGGCTTTACAATGAGCAGTTCTTC,CASSVTISGRLYNEQFF
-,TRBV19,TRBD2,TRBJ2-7,TGTGCCAGTAGCCTAGCGGGAGGGTCCTACGAGCAGTACTTC,CASSLAGGSYEQYF
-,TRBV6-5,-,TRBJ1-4,TGTGCCAGCGACCAAGGGGCAACTAATGAAAAACTGTTTTTT,CASDQGATNEKLFF
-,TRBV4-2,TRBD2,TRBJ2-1,TGTGCCAGCAGCCAAGAGGAGCGGGAGGGTCGCAATGAGCAGTTCTTC,CASSQEEREGRNEQFF
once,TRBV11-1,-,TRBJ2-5,TGTGCCAGCAGCTTGTCAGGGGGGTACCAAGAGACCCAGTACTTC,CASSLSGGYQETQYF
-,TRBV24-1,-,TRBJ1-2,TGTGCCACCAGTAGAGATTCCTATGGCTACACCTTC,CATSRDSYGYTF
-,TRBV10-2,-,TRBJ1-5,TGCGCCAGCAGTGAGGTGACAAGAAATCAGCCCCAGCATTTT,CASSEVTRNQPQHF
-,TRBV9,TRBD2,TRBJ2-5,TGTGCCAGCAGCGTAGATAGCGGGAGTCGGGAGACCCAGTACTTC,CASSVDSGSRETQYF
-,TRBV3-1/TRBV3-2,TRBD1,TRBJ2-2,TGTGCCAGCAGCCCGATACCCGGGACAGGGACCGGGGAGCTGTTTTTT,CASSPIPGTGTGELFF
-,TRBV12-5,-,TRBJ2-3,TGTGCTAGTGGCCAGAGCGGGAGCACAGATACGCAGTATTTT,CASGQSGSTDTQYF
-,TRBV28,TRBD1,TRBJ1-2,TGTGCCAGCAGTCAACAGGGGGTGGAGGACTACACCTTC,CASSQQGVEDYTF
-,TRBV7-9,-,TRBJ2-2,TGTGCCAGCAGCCCAGGGATCGTAACCGGGGAGCTGTTTTTT,CASSPGIVTGELFF
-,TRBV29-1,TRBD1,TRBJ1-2,TGCAGCGTCGCAGGGACAGGGTATGACTATGGCTACACCTTC,CSVAGTGYDYGYTF
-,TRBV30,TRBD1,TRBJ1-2,TGTGCCTGGATTCCCCCGGGACAGGGATATGGCTACACCTTC,CAWIPPGQGYGYTF
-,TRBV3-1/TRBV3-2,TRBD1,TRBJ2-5,TGTGCCAGCAGCCCCTGGGACAGGGAGCTAGAGACCCAGTACTTC,CASSPWDRELETQYF
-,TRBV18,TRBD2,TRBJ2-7,TGTGCCAGCTCACCTTCACGGGAGGGGAACGAGCAGTACTTC,CASSPSREGNEQYF
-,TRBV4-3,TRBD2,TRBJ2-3,TGCGCCAGCAGCCAAGATCAGCCTAGCGGGAGCGCTAGCACAGATACGCAGTATTTT,CASSQDQPSGSASTDTQYF
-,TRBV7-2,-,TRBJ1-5,TGTGCCAGCAGCTTAGAGGGGCGTTGGCTTCCCCAGCATTTT,CASSLEGRWLPQHF
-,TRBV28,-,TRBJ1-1,TGTGCCAGCAGTTTGGGGACAGAAGCTTTCTTT,CASSLGTEAFF
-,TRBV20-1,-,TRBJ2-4,TGCAGTGCTAGGGTACTAAACATTCAGTACTTC,CSARVLNIQYF
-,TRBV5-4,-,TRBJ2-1,TGTGCCAGCAGCTTCCCCGACGGGAACCGGGATGAGCAGTTCTTC,CASSFPDGNRDEQFF
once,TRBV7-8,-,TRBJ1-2,TGTGCCAGCAGCTTAAACACCGATGGCTACACCTTC,CASSLNTDGYTF
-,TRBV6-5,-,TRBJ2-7,TGTGCCAGCAGTTATGGCTCGGGCGAGCAGTACTTC,CASSYGSGEQYF
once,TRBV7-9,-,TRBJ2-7,TGTGCCAGCAGCCCCAGGGGCGGACGGGGCTCCTACGAGCAGTACTTC,CASSPRGGRGSYEQYF
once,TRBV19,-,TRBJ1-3,TGTGCCAGTAGGTTAAACTCTGGAAACACCATATATTTT,CASRLNSGNTIYF
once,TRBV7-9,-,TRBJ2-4,TGTGCCAGCAGCTTATTAGGGGAAGGGGTAGCCAAAAACATTCAGTACTTC,CASSLLGEGVAKNIQYF
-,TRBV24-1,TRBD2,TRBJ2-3,TGTGCCACCAGTGTTTCCAGCGGGATGGATACGCAGTATTTT,CATSVSSGMDTQYF
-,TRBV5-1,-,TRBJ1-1,TGCGCCAGCAGCTGGATTCTACAGGGAAGCAACACTGAAGCTTTCTTT,CASSWILQGSNTEAFF
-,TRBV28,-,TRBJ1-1,TGTGCCAGCAGGGGGGGGACGGTTATGAACACTGAAGCTTTCTTT,CASRGGTVMNTEAFF
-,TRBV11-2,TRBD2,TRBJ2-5,TGTGCCAGCAGCTTATGGACTAGCGTGGGAGAGACCCAGTACTTC,CASSLWTSVGETQYF
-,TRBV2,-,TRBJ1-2,TGTGCCAGCAGTGAACAGGGTGGTGGCTACACCTTC,CASSEQGGGYTF
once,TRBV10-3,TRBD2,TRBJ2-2,TGTGCCATCACATTGAAACAGGGAGGAAGCTTCGGACTAGCGGACACCGGGGAGCTGTTTTTT,CAITLKQGGSFGLADTGELFF
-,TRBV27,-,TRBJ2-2,TGTGCCAGCAGTATAGAGACTAGTATGCCCGGGGAGCTGTTTTTT,CASSIETSMPGELFF
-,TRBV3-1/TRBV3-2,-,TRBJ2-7,TGTGCCAGCAGCCAAGAGGGGGGGCTGACCTACGAGCAGTACTTC,CASSQEGGLTYEQYF
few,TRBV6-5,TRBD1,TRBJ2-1,TGTGCCAGCACGGGGACAGGGGACTACAATGAGCAGTTCTTC,CASTGTGDYNEQFF
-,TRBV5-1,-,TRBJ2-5,TGCGCCAGCGGAAAAACTCAGGGGTGGCAGACCCAGTACTTC,CASGKTQGWQTQYF
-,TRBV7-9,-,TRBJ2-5,TGTGCCAGCAGCCTTTTACGTAGCGAAGAGACCCAGTACTTC,CASSLLRSEETQYF
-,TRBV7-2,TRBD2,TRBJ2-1,TGTGCCAGCAGCAAAACGGCGGGAGGGCCTAGCGTTGAGCAGTTCTTC,CASSKTAGGPSVEQFF
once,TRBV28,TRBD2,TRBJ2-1,TGTGCCAGCGGCCGGGACTACAGGAACCAAGAGCAGTTCTTC,CASGRDYRNQEQFF
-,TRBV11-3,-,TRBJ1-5,TGTGCCAGCAGCTATAAAACGGGACATAAGAATCAGCCCCAGCATTTT,CASSYKTGHKNQPQHF
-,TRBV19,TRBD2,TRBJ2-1,TGTGCCAGTAGAGCGGGGGGGAGCTCCTACAATGAGCAGTTCTTC,CASRAGGSSYNEQFF
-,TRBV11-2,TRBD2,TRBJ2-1,TGTGCCAGCAGCCCGAGCGGGATATACAATGAGCAGTTCTTC,CASSPSGIYNEQFF
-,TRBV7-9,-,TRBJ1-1,TGTGCCAGCAGCTTAGCGGCGGGGACGAACACTGAAGCTTTCTTT,CASSLAAGTNTEAFF
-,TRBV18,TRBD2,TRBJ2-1,TGTGCCAGCTCACCACTCCTAGCGGGCTCCTACAATGAGCAGTTCTTC,CASSPLLAGSYNEQFF
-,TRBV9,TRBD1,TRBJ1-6,TGTGCCAGCAGCTCGGGACAGTATAATTCACCCCTCCACTTT,CASSSGQYNSPLHF
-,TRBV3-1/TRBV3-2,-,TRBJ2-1,TGTGCCAGCAGCCAGGGGCCGGACTCCTACAATGAGCAGTTCTTC,CASSQGPDSYNEQFF
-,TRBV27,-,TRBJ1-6,TGTGCCAGCAGGCGGGCAGGTGGAAATTCACCCCTCCACTTT,CASRRAGGNSPLHF
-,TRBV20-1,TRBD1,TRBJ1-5,TGCAGTGCCGGTAGACAGGGATTGGAGCATTTT,CSAGRQGLEHF
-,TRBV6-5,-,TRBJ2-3,TGTGCCAGCAGTTCCGACATAGACACAGATACGCAGTATTTT,CASSSDIDTDTQYF
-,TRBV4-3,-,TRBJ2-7,TGCGCCAGCAGCCAAGCACTCGGAGGTCCGTCCGAGCAGTACTTC,CASSQALGGPSEQYF
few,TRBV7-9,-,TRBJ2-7,TGTGCCAGCAGTCAATTTGCCTCGGGGGAATACGAGCAGTACTTC,CASSQFASGEYEQYF